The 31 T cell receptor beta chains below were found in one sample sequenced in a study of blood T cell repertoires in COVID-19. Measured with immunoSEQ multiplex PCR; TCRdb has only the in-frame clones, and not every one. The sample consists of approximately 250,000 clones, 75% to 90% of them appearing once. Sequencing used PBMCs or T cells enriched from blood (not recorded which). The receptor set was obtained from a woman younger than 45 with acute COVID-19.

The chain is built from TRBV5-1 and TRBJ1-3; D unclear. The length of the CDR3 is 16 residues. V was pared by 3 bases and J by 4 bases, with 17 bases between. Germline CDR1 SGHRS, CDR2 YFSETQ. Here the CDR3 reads CASSSGRLGRGNTIYF. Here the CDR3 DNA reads TGCGCCAGCAGCTCTGGCCGGCTAGGTAGAGGAAACACCATATATTTT.

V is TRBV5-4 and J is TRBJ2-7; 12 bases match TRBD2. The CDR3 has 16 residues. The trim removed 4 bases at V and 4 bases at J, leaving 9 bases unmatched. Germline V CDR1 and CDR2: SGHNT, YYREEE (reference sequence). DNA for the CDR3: TGTGCCAGCAGCGGGACTAGCGGGCAGGGGCAATACGAGCAGTACTTC. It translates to CASSGTSGQGQYEQYF. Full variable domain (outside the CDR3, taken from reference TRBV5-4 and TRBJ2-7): ETGVTQSPTHLIKTRGQQVTLRCSSQSGHNTVSWYQQALGQGPQFIFQYYREEENGRGNFPPRFSGLQFPNYSSELNVNALELDDSALYLCASSGTSGQGQYEQYFGPGTRLTVT.

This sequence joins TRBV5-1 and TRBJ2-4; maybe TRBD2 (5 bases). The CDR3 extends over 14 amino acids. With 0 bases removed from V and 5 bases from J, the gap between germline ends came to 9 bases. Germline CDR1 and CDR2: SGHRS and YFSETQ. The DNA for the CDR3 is TGCGCCAGCAGCTTGGTCGGGGTAGAAAACATTCAGTACTTC. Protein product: CASSLVGVENIQYF.

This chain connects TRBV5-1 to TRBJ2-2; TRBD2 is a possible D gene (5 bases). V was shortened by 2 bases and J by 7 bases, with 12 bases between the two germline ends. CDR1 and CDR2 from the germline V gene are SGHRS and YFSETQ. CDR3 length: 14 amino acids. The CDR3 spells CASSLGYAGGELFF. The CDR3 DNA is TGCGCCAGCAGCTTAGGGTACGCGGGCGGGGAGCTGTTTTTT.

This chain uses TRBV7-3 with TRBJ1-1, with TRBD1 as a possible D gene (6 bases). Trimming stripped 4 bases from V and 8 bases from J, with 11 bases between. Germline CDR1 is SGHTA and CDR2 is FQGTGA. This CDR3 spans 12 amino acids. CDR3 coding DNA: TGTGCCAGCAGCTCCGCGACAGGCGAAGCTTTCTTT. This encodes CASSSATGEAFF. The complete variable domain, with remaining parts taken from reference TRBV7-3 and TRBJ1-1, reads GAGVSQTPSNKVTEKGKYVELRCDPISGHTALYWYRQSLGQGPEFLIYFQGTGAADDSGLPNDRFFAVRPEGSVSTLKIQRTERGDSAVYLCASSSATGEAFFGQGTRLTVV.

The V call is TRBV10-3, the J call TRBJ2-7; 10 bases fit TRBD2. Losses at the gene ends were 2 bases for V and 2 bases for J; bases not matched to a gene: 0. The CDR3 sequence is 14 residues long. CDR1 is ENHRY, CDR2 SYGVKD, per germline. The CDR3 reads CAISETSGAYEQYF. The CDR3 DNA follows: TGTGCCATCAGTGAGACTAGCGGGGCCTACGAGCAGTACTTC.

The CDR3 loop reads CASRTAREAKQPQHF. The CDR3 DNA is TGTGCCAGCAGAACCGCACGGGAGGCGAAGCAGCCCCAGCATTTT. The gene calls are TRBV27 and TRBJ1-5; D not certain. This CDR3 comprises 15 residues. In germline, CDR1 is MNHEY, CDR2 SMNVEV (reference sequence). Trimming cost V 6 bases and J 7 bases, with 19 bases left between them.

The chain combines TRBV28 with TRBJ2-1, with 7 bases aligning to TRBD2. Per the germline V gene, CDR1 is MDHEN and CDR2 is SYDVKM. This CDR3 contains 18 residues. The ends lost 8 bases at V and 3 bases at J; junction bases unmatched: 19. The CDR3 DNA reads TGTGCCAGCGGGTACCCTGGGCGGCTAGCGGAGATCTACAATGAGCAGTTCTTC. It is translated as CASGYPGRLAEIYNEQFF.

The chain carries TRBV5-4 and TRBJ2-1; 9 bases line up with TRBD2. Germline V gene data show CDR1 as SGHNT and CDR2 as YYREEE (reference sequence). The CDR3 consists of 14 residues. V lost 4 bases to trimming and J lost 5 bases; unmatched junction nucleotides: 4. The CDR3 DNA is TGTGCCAGCAGCGCGGGAGGGCCGAACAATGAGCAGTTCTTC. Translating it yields CASSAGGPNNEQFF. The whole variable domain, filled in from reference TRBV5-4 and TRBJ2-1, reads ETGVTQSPTHLIKTRGQQVTLRCSSQSGHNTVSWYQQALGQGPQFIFQYYREEENGRGNFPPRFSGLQFPNYSSELNVNALELDDSALYLCASSAGGPNNEQFFGPGTRLTVL.

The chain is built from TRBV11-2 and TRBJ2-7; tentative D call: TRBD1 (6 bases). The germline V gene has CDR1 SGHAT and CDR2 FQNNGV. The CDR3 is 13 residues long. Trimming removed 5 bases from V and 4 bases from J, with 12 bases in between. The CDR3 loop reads CASSPGTIYEQYF. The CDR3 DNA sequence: TGTGCCAGCAGCCCCGGGACAATTTACGAGCAGTACTTC.

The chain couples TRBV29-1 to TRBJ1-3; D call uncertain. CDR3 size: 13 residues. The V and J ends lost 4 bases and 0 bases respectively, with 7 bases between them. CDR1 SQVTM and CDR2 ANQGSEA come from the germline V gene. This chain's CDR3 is CSVGESSGNTIYF. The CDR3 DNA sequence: TGCAGCGTTGGGGAGAGCTCTGGAAACACCATATATTTT.

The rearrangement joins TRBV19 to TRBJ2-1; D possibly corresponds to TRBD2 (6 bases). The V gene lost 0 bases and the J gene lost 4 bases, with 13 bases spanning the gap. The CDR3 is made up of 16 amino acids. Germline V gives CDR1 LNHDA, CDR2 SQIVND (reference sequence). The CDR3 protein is CASSIELGDLYNEQFF. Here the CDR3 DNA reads TGTGCCAGTAGTATAGAATTAGGGGACTTGTACAATGAGCAGTTCTTC.

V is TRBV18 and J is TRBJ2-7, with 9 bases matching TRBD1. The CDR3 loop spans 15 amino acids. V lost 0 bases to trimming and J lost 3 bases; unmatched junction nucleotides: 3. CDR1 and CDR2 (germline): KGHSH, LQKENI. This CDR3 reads CASSPPGQGFYEQYF. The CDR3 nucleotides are TGTGCCAGCTCACCACCGGGACAGGGATTCTACGAGCAGTACTTC. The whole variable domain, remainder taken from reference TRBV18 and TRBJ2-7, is NAGVMQNPRHLVRRRGQEARLRCSPMKGHSHVYWYRQLPEEGLKFMVYLQKENIIDESGMPKERFSAEFPKEGPSILRIQQVVRGDSAAYFCASSPPGQGFYEQYFGPGTRLTVT.

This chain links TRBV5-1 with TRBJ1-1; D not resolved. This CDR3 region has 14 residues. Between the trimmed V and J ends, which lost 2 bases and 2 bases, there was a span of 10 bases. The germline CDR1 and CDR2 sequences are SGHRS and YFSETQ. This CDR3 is CASSFPGENTEAFF. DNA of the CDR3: TGCGCCAGCAGCTTCCCGGGAGAAAACACTGAAGCTTTCTTT.

CDR3: CASSYSRGGSNYGYTF. CDR3 DNA: TGTGCCAGCAGTTACTCGAGGGGGGGCTCTAACTATGGCTACACCTTC. The chain is built from TRBV6-5 and TRBJ1-2, with a tentative D call TRBD1 (6 bases). V was cut by 0 bases and J by 0 bases, with 11 bases left in between. This CDR3 contains 16 residues. From germline, CDR1 is MNHEY and CDR2 SVGAGI.

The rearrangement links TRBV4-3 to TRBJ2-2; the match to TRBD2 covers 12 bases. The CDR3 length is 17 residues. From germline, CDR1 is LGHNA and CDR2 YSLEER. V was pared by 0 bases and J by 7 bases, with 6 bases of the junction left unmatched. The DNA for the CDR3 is TGCGCCAGCAGCCAAGACTCTAGCGGGAGGGCCTTCGGGGAGCTGTTTTTT. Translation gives CASSQDSSGRAFGELFF.

CDR3 DNA sequence: TGCGCCAGCAGCCAAGCCGGGGTAATCAATCAGCCCCAGCATTTT. Protein product: CASSQAGVINQPQHF. The genes are TRBV4-1 and TRBJ1-5; D not certain. CDR1 and CDR2 (germline): MGHRA, YSYEKL. Trimming left V 1 base short and J 3 bases short, with 10 bases between. The CDR3 is made up of 15 amino acids.

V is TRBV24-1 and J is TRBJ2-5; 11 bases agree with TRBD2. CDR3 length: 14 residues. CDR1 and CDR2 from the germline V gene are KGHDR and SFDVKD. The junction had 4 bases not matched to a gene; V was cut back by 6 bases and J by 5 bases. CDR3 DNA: TGTGCCACCAGTACAACTAGCGGGAGTGAGACCCAGTACTTC. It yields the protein CATSTTSGSETQYF.

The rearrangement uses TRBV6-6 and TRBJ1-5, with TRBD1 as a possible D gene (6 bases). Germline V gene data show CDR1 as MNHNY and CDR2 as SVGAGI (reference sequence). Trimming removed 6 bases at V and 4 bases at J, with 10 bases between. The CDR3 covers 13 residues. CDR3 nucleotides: TGTGCCAGCAGACCCGGACAGAATCAGCCCCAGCATTTT. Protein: CASRPGQNQPQHF.

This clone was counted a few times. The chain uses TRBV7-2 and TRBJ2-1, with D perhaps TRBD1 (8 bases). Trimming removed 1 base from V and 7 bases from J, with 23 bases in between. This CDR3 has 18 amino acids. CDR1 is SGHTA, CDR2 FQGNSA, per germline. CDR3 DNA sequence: TGTGCCAGCAGCTTAGAAGTTTCACGCACAGGGGGAGGGAATGAGCAGTTCTTC. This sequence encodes CASSLEVSRTGGGNEQFF.

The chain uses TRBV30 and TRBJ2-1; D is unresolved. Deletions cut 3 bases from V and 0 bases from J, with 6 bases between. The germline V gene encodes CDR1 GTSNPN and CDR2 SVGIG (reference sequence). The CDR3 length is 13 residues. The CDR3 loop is CAWSRVSYNEQFF. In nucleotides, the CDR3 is TGTGCCTGGAGCCGGGTCTCCTACAATGAGCAGTTCTTC.

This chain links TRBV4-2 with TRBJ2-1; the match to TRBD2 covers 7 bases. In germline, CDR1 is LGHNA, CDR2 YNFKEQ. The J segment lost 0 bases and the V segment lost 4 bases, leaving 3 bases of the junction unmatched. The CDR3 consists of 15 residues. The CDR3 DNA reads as TGTGCCAGCAGCCGGGGGGGTAGCTCCTACAATGAGCAGTTCTTC. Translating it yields CASSRGGSSYNEQFF.

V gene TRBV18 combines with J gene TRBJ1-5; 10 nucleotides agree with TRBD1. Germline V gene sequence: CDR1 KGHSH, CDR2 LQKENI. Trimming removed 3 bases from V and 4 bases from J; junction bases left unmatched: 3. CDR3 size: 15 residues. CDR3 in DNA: TGTGCCAGCTCACCTATGGGACAGGGGAATCAGCCCCAGCATTTT. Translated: CASSPMGQGNQPQHF.

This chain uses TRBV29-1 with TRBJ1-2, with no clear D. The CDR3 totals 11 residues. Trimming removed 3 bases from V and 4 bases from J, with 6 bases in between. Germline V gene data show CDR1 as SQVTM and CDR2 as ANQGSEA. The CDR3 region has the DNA TGCAGCGTTGATCGAGGCTATGGCTACACCTTC. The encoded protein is CSVDRGYGYTF. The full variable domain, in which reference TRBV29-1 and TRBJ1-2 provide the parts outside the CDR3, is SAVISQKPSRDICQRGTSLTIQCQVDSQVTMMFWYRQQPGQSLTLIATANQGSEATYESGFVIDKFPISRPNLTFSTLTVSNMSPEDSSIYLCSVDRGYGYTFGSGTRLTVV.

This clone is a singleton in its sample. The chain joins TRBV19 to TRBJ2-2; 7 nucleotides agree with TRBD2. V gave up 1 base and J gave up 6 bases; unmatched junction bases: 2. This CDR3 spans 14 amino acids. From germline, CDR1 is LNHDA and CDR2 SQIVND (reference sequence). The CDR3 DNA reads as TGTGCCAGTAGTATAGCGGGAGGCCCCGGGGAGCTGTTTTTT. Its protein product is CASSIAGGPGELFF.

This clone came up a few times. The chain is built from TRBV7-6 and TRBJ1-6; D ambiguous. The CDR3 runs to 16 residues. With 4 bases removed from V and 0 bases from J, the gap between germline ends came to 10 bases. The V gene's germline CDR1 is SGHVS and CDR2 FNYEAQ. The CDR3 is CASSSTSGSYNSPLHF. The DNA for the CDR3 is TGTGCCAGCAGCTCCACATCGGGCTCCTATAATTCACCCCTCCACTTT.

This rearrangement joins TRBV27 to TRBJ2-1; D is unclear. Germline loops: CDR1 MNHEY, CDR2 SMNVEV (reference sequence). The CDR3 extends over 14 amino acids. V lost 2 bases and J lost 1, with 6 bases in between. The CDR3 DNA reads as TGTGCCAGCAGTTTAGTCGGGTCCTACAATGAGCAGTTCTTC. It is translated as CASSLVGSYNEQFF.

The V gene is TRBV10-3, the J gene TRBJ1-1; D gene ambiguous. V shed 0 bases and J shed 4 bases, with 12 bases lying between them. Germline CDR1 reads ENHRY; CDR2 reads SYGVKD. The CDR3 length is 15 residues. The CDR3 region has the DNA TGTGCCATCAGTGAGTCGCAGGTCTCGCTCACTGAAGCTTTCTTT. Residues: CAISESQVSLTEAFF.

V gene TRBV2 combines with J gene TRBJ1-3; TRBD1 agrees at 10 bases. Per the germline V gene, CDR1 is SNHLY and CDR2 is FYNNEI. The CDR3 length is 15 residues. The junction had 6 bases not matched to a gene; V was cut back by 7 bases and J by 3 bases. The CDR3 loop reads CASNQDRGLGNTIYF. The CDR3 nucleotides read TGTGCCAGCAACCAAGACAGGGGGCTTGGAAACACCATATATTTT.

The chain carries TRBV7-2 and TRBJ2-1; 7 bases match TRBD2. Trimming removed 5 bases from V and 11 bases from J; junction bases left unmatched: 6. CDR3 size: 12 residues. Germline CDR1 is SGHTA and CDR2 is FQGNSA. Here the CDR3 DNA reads TGTGCCAGCAGCATACTAGCGCTCCAGCAGTTCTTC. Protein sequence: CASSILALQQFF.

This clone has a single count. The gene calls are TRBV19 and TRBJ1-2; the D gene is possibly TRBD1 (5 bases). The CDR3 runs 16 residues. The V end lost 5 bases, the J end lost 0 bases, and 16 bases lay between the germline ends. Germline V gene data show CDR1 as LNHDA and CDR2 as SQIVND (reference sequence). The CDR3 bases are TGTGCCAGTAGTCGATCCACAGGCCTCGCTAACTATGGCTACACCTTC. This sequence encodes CASSRSTGLANYGYTF.